This TCR beta chain was retrieved from a study of shared clonotypes between healthy human individuals. Notes on this clone: Its antigen is not identified.

TCRdb's table, derived via immunoSEQ multiplex PCR, lists solely in-frame clones and lacks some. The data contain about 2.3 million clones, approximately 95% of them singletons. Study-level points and caveats: Larger richness was generally estimated for naive than memory subsets. The four-donor shared clonotypes exceeded non-shared clonotypes in generation probability, with non-shared ones scoring lower.

The ends were cut back, 1 base at V and 3 bases at J, with 10 bases in the middle. The germline V gene has CDR1 LNHDA and CDR2 SQIVND (reference sequence). The length of the CDR3 is 15 residues. The receptor was derived from a man aged 18-30 years in good health. Some clones in this sample may be carry-over from other donors' samples. The specimen was naive CD4+ T cells from PBMCs. Documented subset: CD45RA+ positively selected. This chain links TRBV19 with TRBJ1-5; D remains unclear. This CDR3 is CASSIVRSLNQPQHF. The CDR3, as DNA: TGTGCCAGTAGTATAGTCCGGTCCCTCAATCAGCCCCAGCATTTT.